Presented here are 30 T cell receptor beta chains from one specimen sequenced in a study of CD39 and CD103 CD8 tumor-infiltrating T cells. Sequencing was performed with immunoSEQ multiplex PCR; in TCRdb, only in-frame clones are kept and a portion is missing. The table lists approximately 17,000 clones, about nine tenths of them singletons. Sequencing was performed on CD8+ T cells sorted from blood. Described subset: total memory CD8 T cells (CD45RA-CCR7+/-) from blood or uninvolved lymph node. Every receptor here comes from a human donor with head and neck squamous cell carcinoma.

The rearrangement links TRBV4-1 to TRBJ2-7, with 9 bases aligning to TRBD1. V shed 2 bases, J shed 3 bases, and the junction held 2 bases outside the gene matches. This CDR3 has 14 amino acids. The germline V gene has CDR1 MGHRA and CDR2 YSYEKL. The CDR3 here is CASSQSGQGYEQYF. The CDR3 DNA follows: TGCGCCAGCAGCCAATCGGGACAGGGCTACGAGCAGTACTTC.

Concerning this clone itself: The identical CDR3 is also encoded by other nucleotide sequences in the sample. CDR3 protein: CASSWEGSYEQYF. As DNA, the CDR3 is TGCGCCAGCAGCTGGGAGGGCAGCTACGAGCAGTACTTC. The V and J genes are TRBV5-1 and TRBJ2-7, with 7 bases lining up with TRBD2. This CDR3 has 13 residues. From germline, CDR1 is SGHRS and CDR2 YFSETQ. Trimming at V came to 3 bases and at J to 3 bases, leaving 3 bases not matched to a gene.

This clone was seen once. The rearrangement uses TRBV9 and TRBJ2-7; the D is unclear. Trimming took off 0 bases at V and 6 bases at J, with 7 bases between the two ends. Per the germline V gene, CDR1 is SGDLS and CDR2 is YYNGEE. The CDR3 loop spans 12 amino acids. The chain's CDR3 is CASSVVGGEQYF. The CDR3 DNA is TGTGCCAGCAGCGTAGTGGGCGGCGAGCAGTACTTC. Based on the CDR3 plus reference TRBV9 and TRBJ2-7, the full variable domain is DSGVTQTPKHLITATGQRVTLRCSPRSGDLSVYWYQQSLDQGLQFLIQYYNGEERAKGNILERFSAQQFPDLHSELNLSSLELGDSALYFCASSVVGGEQYFGPGTRLTVT.

The chain has TRBV14 and TRBJ2-2, with 9 bases identical to TRBD2. J was trimmed by 4 bases and V by 4 bases; bases with no gene match: 13. Germline values: CDR1 SGHDN, CDR2 FVKESK. The CDR3 is 18 amino acids. CDR3 sequence: CASSPRVAGDPGTGELFF. The CDR3 DNA reads as TGTGCCAGCAGCCCGAGGGTAGCGGGGGATCCCGGCACCGGGGAGCTGTTTTTT.

This rearrangement joins TRBV7-6 to TRBJ1-5; D perhaps matches TRBD1 (6 bases). This CDR3 is 17 amino acids long. V was pared by 2 bases and J by 5 bases, with 19 bases between. Germline-derived CDR1 and CDR2 are SGHVS and FNYEAQ. The CDR3 is CASSLSAGQFIDQPQHF. The CDR3 bases are TGTGCCAGCAGCTTATCCGCCGGACAGTTCATCGATCAGCCCCAGCATTTT.

The chain joins TRBV11-2 to TRBJ2-1; D may be TRBD2 (5 bases). Deletions cut 5 bases from V and 7 bases from J, with 6 bases between. The germline gives CDR1 SGHAT, CDR2 FQNNGV. The CDR3 contains 11 residues. The CDR3 loop is CASSTGNEQFF. The CDR3 DNA follows: TGTGCCAGCAGCACGGGGAATGAGCAGTTCTTC. Supplemented by reference TRBV11-2 and TRBJ2-1, the full variable domain reads EAGVAQSPRYKIIEKRQSVAFWCNPISGHATLYWYQQILGQGPKLLIQFQNNGVVDDSQLPKDRFSAERLKGVDSTLKIQPAKLEDSAVYLCASSTGNEQFFGPGTRLTVL.

The chain combines TRBV9 with TRBJ2-4; D might be TRBD1 (6 bases). This CDR3 is built from 16 residues. Germline CDR1 reads SGDLS; CDR2 reads YYNGEE. With 4 bases removed from V and 6 bases from J, the gap between germline ends came to 20 bases. The CDR3 nucleotides read TGTGCCAGCAGCCCAGGGGAAAGGGTGTACGGAAACATTCAGTACTTC. Amino acids: CASSPGERVYGNIQYF.

The chain couples TRBV18 to TRBJ2-5; TRBD2 agrees at 10 bases. The CDR3 sequence is 19 residues long. CDR1 and CDR2 from the germline V gene are KGHSH and LQKENI. J was trimmed by 1 base and V by 0 bases; bases with no gene match: 11. The CDR3: CASSPPPVLAGVSQETQYF. DNA of the CDR3: TGTGCCAGCTCACCACCGCCCGTTCTAGCGGGGGTAAGCCAAGAGACCCAGTACTTC.

The genes are TRBV9 and TRBJ1-2; 7 bases line up with TRBD1. Looked up from germline, CDR1 is SGDLS and CDR2 is YYNGEE. After removal of 0 bases from V and 4 bases from J, the junction contained 3 bases not matched to a gene. There are 14 residues in the CDR3. CDR3 bases: TGTGCCAGCAGCGTAGGACAGGGACTCTATGGCTACACCTTC. This gives the protein CASSVGQGLYGYTF.

The rearrangement uses TRBV5-4 and TRBJ1-2, with D unresolved. The CDR3 has 13 residues. CDR1 and CDR2 (germline): SGHNT, YYREEE (reference sequence). The germline V and J ends were trimmed by 4 bases and 3 bases, with 10 bases remaining between them. CDR3 bases: TGTGCCAGCAGCCAGCCTCCATACTATGGCTACACCTTC. This translates into CASSQPPYYGYTF.

The CDR3, as DNA: TGTGCCAGCAGTTTTGGACAGGGAATGAGTGGAGCTTTCTTT. It specifies CASSFGQGMSGAFF. This chain links TRBV27 with TRBJ1-1; 8 bases are shared with TRBD1. Germline V gene lookup returns CDR1 MNHEY and CDR2 SMNVEV (reference sequence). Trimming removed 3 bases from V and 10 bases from J; junction bases left unmatched: 10. This CDR3 has 14 residues.

The chain recombines TRBV15 with TRBJ2-2, with a weak D call TRBD1 (5 bases). CDR1 is LNHNV and CDR2 is YYDKDF in the germline V gene (reference sequence). The CDR3 has 14 residues. V lost 5 bases, J lost 15 bases, and 22 bases lay in between. CDR3 DNA: TGTGCCACCAGCCTTGAGTGGGGCTCAGGGATGATGTTTTTT. It encodes CATSLEWGSGMMFF.

This rearrangement joins TRBV6-1 to TRBJ2-2; D gene unclear. Germline CDR1 MNHNS, CDR2 SASEGT. The V end was cut by 4 bases, the J end by 11 bases, with 14 bases between. The CDR3 contains 13 residues. The CDR3 region is CASSGLRYGELFF. In nucleotides, the CDR3 is TGTGCCAGCAGTGGTTTGAGATACGGAGAGCTGTTTTTT.

The rearrangement uses TRBV9 and TRBJ1-1; weak D call: TRBD1 (6 bases). V shed 0 bases and J shed 1 base, with 10 bases lying between them. Germline-derived CDR1 and CDR2 are SGDLS and YYNGEE. This CDR3 contains 15 residues. In nucleotides, the CDR3 is TGTGCCAGCAGCGTAGGGGGAGGGGGGAACACTGAAGCTTTCTTT. This encodes CASSVGGGGNTEAFF.

This chain uses TRBV27 with TRBJ1-1; 7 bases match TRBD1. Germline CDR1 reads MNHEY; CDR2 reads SMNVEV (reference sequence). The CDR3 is 14 residues long. V shed 6 bases and J 4 bases; nucleotides not matched to a gene: 8. The CDR3 bases are TGTGCCAGCAGCCTTCGACAGGGCTTCACTGAAGCTTTCTTT. The encoded protein is CASSLRQGFTEAFF.

The rearrangement links TRBV28 to TRBJ2-4, with 7 bases identical to TRBD2. V was clipped by 3 bases and J by 3 bases; unmatched bases: 8. The CDR3 has 16 amino acids. The germline CDR1 and CDR2 sequences are MDHEN and SYDVKM. This CDR3 is CASSFRDYVNKNIQYF. For the CDR3, the DNA is TGTGCCAGCAGTTTTCGGGACTACGTAAACAAAAACATTCAGTACTTC.

In DNA form, the CDR3 reads TGCGCCAGCAGTCAGGGCCTCCGGGACCAAGAGACCCAGTACTTC. This gives the protein CASSQGLRDQETQYF. The rearrangement links TRBV23-1 to TRBJ2-5; D remains unclear. TRBV23-1 is filed as an ORF, its function uncertain. The CDR3 length is 15 residues. V lost 3 bases to trimming and J lost 0 bases, with 11 bases between them.

This clone appeared a few times. This rearrangement joins TRBV7-9 to TRBJ2-5, with D tentatively TRBD2 (5 bases). Trimming removed 2 bases at V and 3 bases at J, with 10 bases between. The CDR3 totals 14 residues. Looked up from germline, CDR1 is SEHNR and CDR2 is FQNEAQ (reference sequence). CDR3 sequence reads: CASSLRLREETQYF. In nucleotides, the CDR3 is TGTGCCAGCAGCTTAAGACTGAGGGAAGAGACCCAGTACTTC.

This sequence joins TRBV11-2 and TRBJ2-1; 12 nucleotides line up with TRBD1. The CDR3 length is 17 residues. The V gene end was trimmed by 4 bases and the J gene end by 7 bases; junction bases not matched to a gene: 11. Per germline, CDR1 SGHAT and CDR2 FQNNGV. The DNA of the CDR3 is TGTGCCAGCAGCTCCTACCCCGGGACAGGGGGCGAAAATGAGCAGTTCTTC. Translated: CASSSYPGTGGENEQFF. The variable domain in full, with the rest retrieved from reference TRBV11-2 and TRBJ2-1, is EAGVAQSPRYKIIEKRQSVAFWCNPISGHATLYWYQQILGQGPKLLIQFQNNGVVDDSQLPKDRFSAERLKGVDSTLKIQPAKLEDSAVYLCASSSYPGTGGENEQFFGPGTRLTVL.

This chain connects TRBV28 to TRBJ2-7, with TRBD1 matching over 10 bases. CDR1 and CDR2 (germline): MDHEN, SYDVKM. V shed 5 bases, J shed 0 bases, and the junction held 7 bases outside the gene matches. The CDR3 spans 16 residues. CDR3 nucleotides: TGTGCCAGCAGTGCGGGACAGGGGTTGGCCTCCTACGAGCAGTACTTC. Translated: CASSAGQGLASYEQYF.

The chain links TRBV29-1 to TRBJ2-1; tentative D call: TRBD1 (6 bases). Trimming removed 3 bases at V and 9 bases at J, with 12 bases between. The CDR3 has 12 residues. Germline V CDR1 and CDR2: SQVTM, ANQGSEA. In nucleotides, the CDR3 is TGCAGCGTTGACGCAGGGGATACTGAGCAGTTCTTC. Translating it yields CSVDAGDTEQFF.

This clone was seen only once. This chain joins TRBV6-5 and TRBJ2-1, with 7 bases aligning to TRBD2. Germline values: CDR1 MNHEY, CDR2 SVGAGI. J lost 3 bases, V lost 11 bases, and 4 bases had no gene match. The CDR3 covers 12 residues. This CDR3 reads CAAGDFYNEQFF. The CDR3 DNA is TGTGCCGCGGGGGATTTCTACAATGAGCAGTTCTTC.

This chain joins TRBV7-6 and TRBJ2-7; D is perhaps TRBD1 (5 bases). The CDR3 has 14 residues. Germline V CDR1 and CDR2: SGHVS, FNYEAQ. V was cut by 1 base and J by 3 bases, with 10 bases left in between. The CDR3: CASSLGLRDYEQYF. The CDR3 bases are TGTGCCAGCAGCTTAGGACTCAGGGACTACGAGCAGTACTTC.

This chain links TRBV19 with TRBJ1-4; TRBD1 is a possible D gene (6 bases). Germline lookup yields CDR1 LNHDA and CDR2 SQIVND (reference sequence). Trimming took 7 bases from V and 5 from J, leaving 8 bases between them. This CDR3 is 12 amino acids long. CDR3: CASKQGNEKLFF. CDR3 coding DNA: TGTGCCAGTAAACAGGGCAATGAAAAACTGTTTTTT. The full variable domain, rest sourced from reference TRBV19 and TRBJ1-4, is DGGITQSPKYLFRKEGQNVTLSCEQNLNHDAMYWYRQDPGQGLRLIYYSQIVNDFQKGDIAEGYSVSREKKESFPLTVTSAQKNPTAFYLCASKQGNEKLFFGSGTQLSVL.

The chain is built from TRBV28 and TRBJ1-6; perhaps TRBD1 as D (5 bases). The V gene lost 11 bases and the J gene lost 6 bases, with 14 bases spanning the gap. The CDR3 loop spans 13 amino acids. CDR1 and CDR2 from the germline V gene are MDHEN and SYDVKM. Here the CDR3 DNA reads TGTGCCTCGGGGGTATCGTCTAATTCACCCCTCCACTTT. This sequence encodes CASGVSSNSPLHF.

This sequence joins TRBV6-6 and TRBJ2-1, with 9 bases that match TRBD1. J lost 3 bases, V lost 5 bases, and 8 bases had no gene match. Germline assignment: CDR1 MNHNY and CDR2 SVGAGI (reference sequence). CDR3 length: 16 amino acids. The CDR3 region has the DNA TGTGCCAGCAGTATAACAGGGGGCGATTTCTACAATGAGCAGTTCTTC. Protein product: CASSITGGDFYNEQFF.

This rearrangement joins TRBV28 to TRBJ2-1; 7 bases agree with TRBD2. The CDR3 loop spans 13 amino acids. The junction had 6 bases not matched to a gene; V was cut back by 3 bases and J by 10 bases. CDR1 and CDR2 from the germline V gene are MDHEN and SYDVKM. CDR3 amino acids: CASSFGGRVEQFF. Here the CDR3 DNA reads TGTGCCAGCAGTTTCGGAGGGAGGGTAGAGCAGTTCTTC.

The rearrangement joins TRBV14 to TRBJ1-2; D may be TRBD1 (5 bases). The germline CDR1 and CDR2 sequences are SGHDN and FVKESK. The V gene lost 4 bases and the J gene lost 3 bases, with 9 bases spanning the gap. This CDR3 comprises 13 residues. The CDR3 sequence is CASSPPGYYGYTF. The CDR3 DNA follows: TGTGCCAGCAGCCCGCCAGGGTACTATGGCTACACCTTC.

To note about this clone: The junction shows a germline mismatch at one end, possibly a read error. V gene TRBV28 combines with J gene TRBJ2-7; no reliable D call. This CDR3 is 14 amino acids long. The germline V gene encodes CDR1 MDHEN and CDR2 SYDVKM. CDR3 region: CASSLFGSPYEQYF. In nucleotides, the CDR3 is TGTGCCAGCAGTTTATTTGGCAGCCCCTACGAACAGTACTTC.

The V call is TRBV19, the J call TRBJ2-1, with D hard to call. This CDR3 has 18 amino acids. The V and J ends lost 5 bases and 4 bases respectively, with 24 bases between them. Per the germline V gene, CDR1 is LNHDA and CDR2 is SQIVND (reference sequence). CDR3 bases: TGTGCCAGTAGTCCCAGATTGTTTCTGGAGACATCGTACAATGAGCAGTTCTTC. Encoded protein: CASSPRLFLETSYNEQFF. Complete variable domain (other parts from reference TRBV19 and TRBJ2-1): DGGITQSPKYLFRKEGQNVTLSCEQNLNHDAMYWYRQDPGQGLRLIYYSQIVNDFQKGDIAEGYSVSREKKESFPLTVTSAQKNPTAFYLCASSPRLFLETSYNEQFFGPGTRLTVL.